These 14 T cell receptor beta chains came from one sample sequenced in a study of shared clonotypes between healthy human individuals. Profiled with immunoSEQ multiplex PCR; TCRdb holds only in-frame clones, not every one. The sample includes about 470,000 clones, around 75% of them seen just once. The specimen sequenced was PBMCs. The receptors originated from a woman aged 40 to 50 in good health. Some clones in this sample may be carry-over from other donors' samples.

V usage is TRBV28 and J usage is TRBJ1-3; D not certain. With 2 bases removed from V and 0 bases from J, the gap between germline ends came to 8 bases. Germline values: CDR1 MDHEN, CDR2 SYDVKM. The CDR3 is made up of 15 amino acids. In nucleotides, the CDR3 is TGTGCCAGCAGTTTAATGGGAAACTCTGGAAACACCATATATTTT. Protein sequence: CASSLMGNSGNTIYF.

The chain joins TRBV9 to TRBJ2-5; a possible D gene is TRBD2 (5 bases). The CDR3 runs 14 residues. Germline loops: CDR1 SGDLS, CDR2 YYNGEE. V shed 0 bases and J shed 2 bases, with 8 bases lying between them. Here the CDR3 reads CASSVDQRQETQYF. In DNA, the CDR3 is TGTGCCAGCAGCGTAGACCAGCGGCAAGAGACCCAGTACTTC.

The rearrangement uses TRBV11-2 and TRBJ1-2, with a possible D match to TRBD1 (6 bases). Trimming left V 5 bases short and J 6 bases short, with 25 bases between. The CDR3 consists of 17 residues. CDR1 is SGHAT and CDR2 is FQNNGV in the germline V gene. The CDR3 protein is CASSPRTDVRFKDGYTF. The CDR3 bases are TGTGCCAGCAGCCCGCGGACAGATGTGAGGTTTAAAGATGGCTACACCTTC.

The chain couples TRBV6-1 to TRBJ1-4; the D gene is possibly TRBD1 (5 bases). V was trimmed by 6 bases and J by 8 bases, leaving 19 bases between them. The germline CDR1 and CDR2 sequences are MNHNS and SASEGT. The CDR3 loop spans 15 amino acids. Here the CDR3 reads CASRTDGLGGEKLFF. The CDR3 DNA follows: TGTGCCAGCAGGACTGATGGTCTCGGGGGGGAAAAACTGTTTTTT.

This chain joins TRBV5-1 and TRBJ2-1; TRBD1 matches at 7 bases. This CDR3 is 14 amino acids long. V shed 5 bases and J 6 bases; nucleotides not matched to a gene: 8. Germline loops: CDR1 SGHRS, CDR2 YFSETQ. The CDR3 sequence: CASRGQVDGNEQFF. CDR3 in DNA: TGCGCCAGCAGAGGACAGGTAGACGGCAATGAGCAGTTCTTC.

This chain links TRBV9 with TRBJ1-2; TRBD1 matches 10 bases. The CDR3 is 17 amino acids. The V gene's germline CDR1 is SGDLS and CDR2 YYNGEE. Losses at the gene ends were 4 bases for V and 5 bases for J; bases not matched to a gene: 14. CDR3 nucleotide sequence: TGTGCCAGCAGCCCCCCGGGACAGGGGAAGGGAGGGTATGGCTACACCTTC. Translating it yields CASSPPGQGKGGYGYTF.

CDR3 loop: CASSPLTSQGGELFF. The CDR3 DNA sequence: TGTGCCAGTAGTCCCCTGACTAGCCAGGGCGGGGAGCTGTTTTTT. J is TRBJ2-2 and V is TRBV19; 7 positions match TRBD2. Germline V gene sequence: CDR1 LNHDA, CDR2 SQIVND (reference sequence). The V gene end was trimmed by 5 bases and the J gene end by 7 bases; junction bases not matched to a gene: 10. The CDR3 covers 15 residues.

The V and J genes are TRBV19 and TRBJ2-2; a weak D match, TRBD1 (5 bases). V lost 3 bases to trimming and J lost 1 base, with 9 bases between them. Germline values: CDR1 LNHDA, CDR2 SQIVND (reference sequence). The CDR3 runs to 15 residues. The CDR3 spells CASSIETENTGELFF. The CDR3 bases are TGTGCCAGTAGTATTGAGACAGAGAACACCGGGGAGCTGTTTTTT.

The gene calls are TRBV27 and TRBJ2-1, with D unclear. CDR1 is MNHEY and CDR2 is SMNVEV in the germline V gene (reference sequence). CDR3 size: 12 residues. Deletions cut 4 bases from V and 3 bases from J, with 4 bases between. CDR3 region: CASSSGYNEQFF. CDR3 coding DNA: TGTGCCAGCAGTTCGGGCTACAATGAGCAGTTCTTC.

The rearrangement links TRBV5-4 to TRBJ1-2, with 7 bases identical to TRBD1. Germline V CDR1 and CDR2: SGHNT, YYREEE (reference sequence). V gave up 4 bases and J gave up 1 base; unmatched junction bases: 7. CDR3 size: 15 residues. CDR3 residues: CASSGNRGINYGYTF. In DNA form, the CDR3 reads TGTGCCAGCAGCGGCAACAGGGGAATTAACTATGGCTACACCTTC.

V is TRBV18 and J is TRBJ1-1, with D uncertain. In germline, CDR1 is KGHSH, CDR2 LQKENI. Trimming took 3 bases from V and 1 from J, leaving 15 bases between them. The length of the CDR3 is 16 residues. The CDR3 here is CASSPWEGLRNTEAFF. The CDR3 DNA reads as TGTGCCAGCTCACCGTGGGAGGGCCTCAGGAACACTGAAGCTTTCTTT.

V and J are TRBV9 and TRBJ2-4; TRBD2 matches at 9 bases. CDR3 length equals 16 residues. Germline loops: CDR1 SGDLS, CDR2 YYNGEE. V shed 0 bases and J 8 bases; nucleotides not matched to a gene: 9. The CDR3 DNA reads TGTGCCAGCAGCGTAGAGCCTAGCGGGACGATGGACATTCAGTACTTC. Protein product: CASSVEPSGTMDIQYF.

The rearrangement links TRBV4-3 to TRBJ1-4; 9 bases match TRBD1. Germline trimming cut 3 bases from V and 8 bases from J; bases unmatched to any gene: 13. Germline V gives CDR1 LGHNA, CDR2 YSLEER. The CDR3 covers 17 residues. DNA of the CDR3: TGCGCCAGCAGCCAGAACCCAGTTTGGGGGACAGGGGAAAAACTGTTTTTT. It is translated as CASSQNPVWGTGEKLFF.

The chain employs TRBV18 and TRBJ1-1; D ambiguous. Germline CDR1 and CDR2: KGHSH and LQKENI. CDR3 size: 14 residues. Trimming stripped 0 bases from V and 6 bases from J, with 11 bases between. For the CDR3, the DNA is TGTGCCAGCTCACCACCTTTCGATGGCGCTGAAGCTTTCTTT. Protein product: CASSPPFDGAEAFF.